This T cell receptor beta chain was documented in a study of CD8 T cells in ankylosing spondylitis. Libraries of TCR beta came from quantitative 5'-RACE with molecular barcodes. TCRdb re-called the 5' RACE reads through MiXCR, storing one row per CDR3 protein. The profile covers 200,000 to 250,000 distinct CDR3 sequences, with about 10% appearing a single time and around a fifth taken by the ten largest. Remarks on this clonotype: Its antigen is still unknown. A much more abundant neighbour one base away suggests this may be a read error.

This CDR3 is 14 amino acids long. The study, taken as a whole, reports: In ankylosing spondylitis blood, a motif of seven to nine highly homologous TCR beta variants appeared characteristic. Several of the motif variants were reported before in synovial fluid and blood from reactive arthritis.

The chain is built from TRBV12-3 or TRBV12-4 and TRBJ1-5, with D unclear. The receptor was isolated from a male donor with ankylosing spondylitis or in good health (not recorded which). Sequencing was carried out using blood, either unsorted or a sorted T cell fraction (not recorded which). CDR3 DNA: TGTGCCAGCAGTTTCCCTGGTCCCGGTCAGCCCGAGCATTTT. This encodes CASSFPGPGQPEHF.